The sequence of this T cell receptor beta chain was determined in a study of blood T cell repertoires in COVID-19. This clone was observed once. CDR1 and CDR2 from the germline V gene are MNHEY and SMNVEV (reference sequence). The CDR3 is made up of 14 amino acids. V shed 6 bases and J shed 5 bases, with 17 bases lying between them. Measured with immunoSEQ multiplex PCR; TCRdb has only the in-frame clones, and not every one. The table records more than 95,000 clones, 75% to 90% of them present only once. Source material: peripheral blood. The receptor was isolated from a man between 50 and 59 years old with acute or convalescent COVID-19. The chain links TRBV27 to TRBJ2-7; possible D gene TRBD2, 6 bases. The CDR3: CASSSGLSGHEQYF. In DNA, the CDR3 is TGTGCCAGCAGCTCGGGACTTTCAGGTCACGAGCAGTACTTC.